This entry describes one T cell receptor beta chain. Its cognate antigen is unknown. V gave up 4 bases and J gave up 6 bases, with 7 bases separating them. Germline assignment: CDR1 MNHEY and CDR2 SVGEGT. There are 11 residues in the CDR3. The library protocol tagged individual cDNA molecules with unique molecular identifiers. TCRdb re-called the 5' RACE reads through MiXCR, storing one row per CDR3 protein. This sample has tens of thousands of distinct CDR3 sequences, with around a tenth found just once. The data derive from a study of early T cells in non-severe SARS-CoV-2 infection. Study at large: Unpaired chains resulted from sequencing bulk RNA of unsorted whole blood.

Study results and caveats: Comparison of clonotypes with VDJdb favored anti-spike CD8 responses while missing private and CD4 specificities.

The sequenced sample was whole blood, obtained at baseline. The origin of this receptor is an adult who was a healthcare worker with PCR-confirmed SARS-CoV-2 infection or an uninfected control (not recorded which). This rearrangement joins TRBV6-2 or TRBV6-3 to TRBJ2-7; no definite D call. The CDR3 DNA follows: TGTGCCAGCAGTTCGGGTATCGAGCAGTACTTC. Amino acid sequence: CASSSGIEQYF.